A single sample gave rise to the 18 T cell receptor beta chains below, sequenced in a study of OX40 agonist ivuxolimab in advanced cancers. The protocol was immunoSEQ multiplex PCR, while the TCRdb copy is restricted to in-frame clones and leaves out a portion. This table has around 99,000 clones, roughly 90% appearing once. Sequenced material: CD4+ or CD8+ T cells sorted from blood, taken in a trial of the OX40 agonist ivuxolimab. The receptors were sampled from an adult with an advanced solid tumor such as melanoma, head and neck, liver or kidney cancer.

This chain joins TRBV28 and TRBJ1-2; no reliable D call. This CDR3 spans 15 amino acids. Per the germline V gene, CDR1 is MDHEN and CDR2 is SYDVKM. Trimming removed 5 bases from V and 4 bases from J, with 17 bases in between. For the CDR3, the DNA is TGTGCCAGCAGTAAATCTCAAGAGATGACCTATGGCTACACCTTC. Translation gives CASSKSQEMTYGYTF.

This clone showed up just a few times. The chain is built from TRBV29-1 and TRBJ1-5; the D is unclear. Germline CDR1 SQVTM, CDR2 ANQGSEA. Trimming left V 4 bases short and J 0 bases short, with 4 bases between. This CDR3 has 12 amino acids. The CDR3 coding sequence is TGCAGCGTTGCATCTAGCAATCAGCCCCAGCATTTT. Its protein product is CSVASSNQPQHF.

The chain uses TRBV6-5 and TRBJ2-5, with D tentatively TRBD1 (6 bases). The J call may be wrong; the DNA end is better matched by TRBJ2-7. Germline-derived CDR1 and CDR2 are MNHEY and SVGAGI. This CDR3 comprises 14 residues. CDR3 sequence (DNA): TGTGCCAGCAGAACAGGGCCACGGGACTACGAGCAGTACTTC. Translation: CASRTGPRDYEQYF.

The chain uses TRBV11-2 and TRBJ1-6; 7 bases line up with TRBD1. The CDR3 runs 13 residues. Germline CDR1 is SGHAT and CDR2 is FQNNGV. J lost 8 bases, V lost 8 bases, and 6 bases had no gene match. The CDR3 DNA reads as TGTGCCAGCGGAGCAGGGGGGGATTCACCCCTCCACTTT. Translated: CASGAGGDSPLHF.

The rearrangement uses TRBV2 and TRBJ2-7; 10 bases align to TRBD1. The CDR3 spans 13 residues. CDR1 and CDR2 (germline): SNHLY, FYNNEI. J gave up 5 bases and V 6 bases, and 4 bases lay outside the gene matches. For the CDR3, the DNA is TGTGCCAGCAGGCGGGACAGGGGCCACGAGCAGTACTTC. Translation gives CASRRDRGHEQYF.

DNA of the CDR3: TGTGCCAGTAGTATATGGAACCAGCACAATCAGCCCCAGCATTTT. It encodes CASSIWNQHNQPQHF. V usage is TRBV19 and J usage is TRBJ1-5; D is uncertain. With 2 bases removed from V and 3 bases from J, the gap between germline ends came to 11 bases. The CDR3 has 15 amino acids. Germline CDR1 is LNHDA and CDR2 is SQIVND (reference sequence).

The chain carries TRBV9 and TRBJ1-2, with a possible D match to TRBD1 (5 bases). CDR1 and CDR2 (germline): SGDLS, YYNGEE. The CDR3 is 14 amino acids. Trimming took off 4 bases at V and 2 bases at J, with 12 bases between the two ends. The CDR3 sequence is CASSPHGDNYGYTF. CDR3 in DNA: TGTGCCAGCAGCCCCCACGGGGACAACTATGGCTACACCTTC.

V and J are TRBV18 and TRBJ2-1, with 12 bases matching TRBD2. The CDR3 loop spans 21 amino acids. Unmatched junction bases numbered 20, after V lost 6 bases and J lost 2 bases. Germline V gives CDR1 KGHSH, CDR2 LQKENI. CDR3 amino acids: CASSQFAGTSGPSSTYNEQFF. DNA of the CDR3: TGTGCCAGCTCCCAATTTGCTGGGACTAGCGGGCCCTCGTCTACCTACAATGAGCAGTTCTTC.

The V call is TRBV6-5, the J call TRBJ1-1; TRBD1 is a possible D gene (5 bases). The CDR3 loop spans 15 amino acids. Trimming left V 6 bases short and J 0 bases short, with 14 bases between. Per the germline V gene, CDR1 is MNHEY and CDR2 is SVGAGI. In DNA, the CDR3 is TGTGCCAGCAGGGGACCGGGAGGCGTGAACACTGAAGCTTTCTTT. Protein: CASRGPGGVNTEAFF.

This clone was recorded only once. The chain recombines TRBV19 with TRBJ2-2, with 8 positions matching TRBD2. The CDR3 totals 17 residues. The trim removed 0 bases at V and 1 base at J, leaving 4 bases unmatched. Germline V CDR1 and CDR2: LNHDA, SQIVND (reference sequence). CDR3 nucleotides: TGTGCCAGTAGTATAGACCGCGGGACTAGGAACACCGGGGAGCTGTTTTTT. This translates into CASSIDRGTRNTGELFF. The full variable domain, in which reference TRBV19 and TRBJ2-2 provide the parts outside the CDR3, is DGGITQSPKYLFRKEGQNVTLSCEQNLNHDAMYWYRQDPGQGLRLIYYSQIVNDFQKGDIAEGYSVSREKKESFPLTVTSAQKNPTAFYLCASSIDRGTRNTGELFFGEGSRLTVL.

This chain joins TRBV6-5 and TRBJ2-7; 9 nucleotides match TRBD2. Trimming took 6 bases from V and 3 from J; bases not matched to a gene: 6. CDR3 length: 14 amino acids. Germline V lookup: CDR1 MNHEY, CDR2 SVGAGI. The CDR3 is CASSPGTSIYEQYF. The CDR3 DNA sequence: TGTGCCAGCAGCCCCGGGACTAGCATCTACGAGCAGTACTTC.

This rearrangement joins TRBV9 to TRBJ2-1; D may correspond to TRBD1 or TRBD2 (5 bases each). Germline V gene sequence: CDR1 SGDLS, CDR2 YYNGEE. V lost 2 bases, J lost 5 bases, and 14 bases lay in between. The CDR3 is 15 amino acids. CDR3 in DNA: TGTGCCAGCAGCGTCACGGGGCCGCTAGACAATGAGCAGTTCTTC. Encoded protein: CASSVTGPLDNEQFF.

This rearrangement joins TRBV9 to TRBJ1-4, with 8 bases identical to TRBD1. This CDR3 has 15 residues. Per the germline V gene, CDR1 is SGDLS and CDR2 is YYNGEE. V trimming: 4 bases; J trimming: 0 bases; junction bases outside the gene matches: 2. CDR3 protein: CASSPQGATNEKLFF. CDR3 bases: TGTGCCAGCAGCCCACAGGGGGCAACTAATGAAAAACTGTTTTTT.

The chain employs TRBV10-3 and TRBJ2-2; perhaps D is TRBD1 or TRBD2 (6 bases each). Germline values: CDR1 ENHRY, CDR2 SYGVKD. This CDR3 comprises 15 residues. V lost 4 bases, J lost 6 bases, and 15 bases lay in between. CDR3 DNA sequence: TGTGCCATCAGTGCTGGAGGGGGAGGAGCCGGGGAGCTGTTTTTT. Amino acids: CAISAGGGGAGELFF.

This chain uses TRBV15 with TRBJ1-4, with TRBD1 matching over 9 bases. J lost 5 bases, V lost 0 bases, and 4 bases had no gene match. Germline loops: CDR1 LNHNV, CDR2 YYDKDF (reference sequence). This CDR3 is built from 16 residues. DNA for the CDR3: TGTGCCACCAGCAGAGAAGGGGACAGGGTCAATGAAAAACTGTTTTTT. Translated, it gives CATSREGDRVNEKLFF.

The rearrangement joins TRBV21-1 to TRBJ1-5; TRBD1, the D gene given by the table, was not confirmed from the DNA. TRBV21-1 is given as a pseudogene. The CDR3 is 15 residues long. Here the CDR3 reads CASSKGTGYNQPQHF. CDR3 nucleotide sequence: TGTGCCAGCAGCAAAGGGACAGGCTACAATCAGCCCCAGCATTTT.

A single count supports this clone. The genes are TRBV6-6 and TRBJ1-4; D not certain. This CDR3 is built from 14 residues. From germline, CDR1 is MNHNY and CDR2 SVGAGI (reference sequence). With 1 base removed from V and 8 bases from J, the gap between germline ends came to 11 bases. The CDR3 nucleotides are TGTGCCAGCAGTTACTATCTAGGCGGGGAAAAACTGTTTTTT. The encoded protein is CASSYYLGGEKLFF.

CDR3 nucleotides: TGTGCCAGCAGCCCGGCTTTGAGCTCTGGGGCCAACGTCCTGACTTTC. Protein product: CASSPALSSGANVLTF. J is TRBJ2-6 and V is TRBV7-2; the D is unclear. CDR3 length: 16 residues. Germline lookup yields CDR1 SGHTA and CDR2 FQGNSA. The V end lost 5 bases, the J end lost 0 bases, and 11 bases lay between the germline ends.